There are many counts of the clone carrying this T cell receptor beta chain. With TRAV- and TRBV-specific primers, first-strand cDNA was made, covering the alpha and beta chains. Both a constant-region primer and a V-primer adapter served to amplify TCRs across 15 to 20 PCR cycles. Isolated mRNA was amplified by in vitro transcription. From the reads, TCRdb called clonotypes with MiXCR, one entry per CDR3 protein. This sample has approximately 70,000 distinct CDR3 sequences, with more than 25% found just once. V was trimmed by 4 bases and J by 1 base, leaving 12 bases between them. The germline V gene has CDR1 KGHDR and CDR2 SFDVKD. CDR3 length: 15 amino acids. The data stem from a study of low-dose radiotherapy and immunotherapy resistance in tumors. Study as a whole: A dose of 0.5 Gy per fraction was delivered to Cohort 1 every 2 weeks, for a total of 6.5 Gy. Cohort 2's total reached 13 Gy over 26 weeks, at 1 Gy per fraction every two weeks.

Specified time point: before trial treatment. Donors were given nivolumab, ipilimumab, aspirin, low-dose cyclophosphamide and low-dose radiotherapy. V and J are TRBV24-1 and TRBJ2-5; weak D call: TRBD2 (6 bases). This specimen consisted of PBMCs, obtained before treatment. The TCR comes from a female donor with ovarian cancer. CDR3 sequence (DNA): TGTGCCACCAGTGACCGGGGGTCCCGCCAAGAGACCCAGTACTTC. It is translated as CATSDRGSRQETQYF.